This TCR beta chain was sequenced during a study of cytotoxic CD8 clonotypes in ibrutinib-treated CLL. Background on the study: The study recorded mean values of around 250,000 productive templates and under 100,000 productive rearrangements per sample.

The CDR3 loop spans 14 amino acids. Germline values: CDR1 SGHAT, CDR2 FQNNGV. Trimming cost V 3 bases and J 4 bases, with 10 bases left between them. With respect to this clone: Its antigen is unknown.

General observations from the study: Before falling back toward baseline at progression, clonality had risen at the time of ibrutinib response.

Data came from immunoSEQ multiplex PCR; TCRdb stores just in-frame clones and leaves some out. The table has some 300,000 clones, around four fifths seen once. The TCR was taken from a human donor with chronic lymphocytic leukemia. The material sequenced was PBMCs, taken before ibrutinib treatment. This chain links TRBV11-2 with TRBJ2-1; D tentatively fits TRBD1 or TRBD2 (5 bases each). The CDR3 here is CASSFRDEYNEQFF. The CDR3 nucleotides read TGTGCCAGCAGCTTTCGGGACGAGTACAATGAGCAGTTCTTC.